Below, 3 T cell receptor beta chains from the same sample are listed, as sequenced in a study of cytomegalovirus exposure and HLA in healthy donors. PCR used 60 Vbeta primers and 13 Jbeta primers. The table came from immunoSEQ multiplex PCR; TCRdb's copy has only in-frame clones and leaves some out. The repertoire consists of around 190,000 clones, with over 70% occurring once and the leading ten covering around 0.52%. Sequencing used PBMCs. The receptor source for this set is a woman aged 45-59 years in good health and CMV-seronegative.

V is TRBV7-9 and J is TRBJ2-1, with 9 nucleotides matching TRBD2. The ends lost 2 bases at V and 7 bases at J; junction bases unmatched: 6. CDR1 and CDR2 (germline): SEHNR, FQNEAQ (reference sequence). The CDR3 loop spans 15 amino acids. The CDR3 region has the DNA TGTGCCAGCAGCTTACCGGGACTAGCTAAGAATGAGCAGTTCTTC. Translating gives CASSLPGLAKNEQFF.

V is TRBV19 and J is TRBJ2-1; 12 bases line up with TRBD2. The CDR3 contains 15 residues. Germline V gives CDR1 LNHDA, CDR2 SQIVND (reference sequence). J was trimmed by 8 bases and V by 6 bases; bases with no gene match: 8. For the CDR3, the DNA is TGTGCCAGTAGGGAGAGACTAGCGGGAGCCCATGAGCAGTTCTTC. This sequence encodes CASRERLAGAHEQFF.

In its sample, this clone was seen once. The chain has TRBV6-1 and TRBJ1-1; D not resolved. V was pared by 5 bases and J by 3 bases, with 13 bases between. Germline CDR1 and CDR2: MNHNS and SASEGT. There are 14 residues in the CDR3. The CDR3 nucleotides read TGTGCCAGCAGTAGTTACACAAGTTACACTGAAGCTTTCTTT. It translates to CASSSYTSYTEAFF.